The clone carrying this T cell receptor beta chain showed up just a few times. The CDR3 has 16 amino acids. CDR1 and CDR2 from the germline V gene are SGHRS and YFSETQ. Trimming took 3 bases from V and 4 from J; bases not matched to a gene: 9. TCRdb independently ran MiXCR on the RT-PCR reads; one entry per CDR3 protein. The table includes hundreds of thousands of distinct CDR3 sequences, 12% to 15% detected once. The chain uses TRBV5-1 and TRBJ2-7; 11 bases align to TRBD1. Material for sequencing was memory CD4+ T cells from blood. This receptor was obtained from a female donor in good health, serving as a healthy control. DNA of the CDR3: TGCGCCAGCAGCTCCTCTACCGGGACAGGGGGTTACGAGCAGTACTTC. It codes for CASSSSTGTGGYEQYF. Filled out from reference TRBV5-1 and TRBJ2-7, the complete variable domain reads KAGVTQTPRYLIKTRGQQVTLSCSPISGHRSVSWYQQTPGQGLQFLFEYFSETQRNKGNFPGRFSGRQFSNSRSEMNVSTLELGDSALYLCASSSSTGTGGYEQYFGPGTRLTVT.